Listed below are T cell receptor beta chains from one sample, sequenced in a study of beta chain features in type 1 diabetes. The protocol was immunoSEQ multiplex PCR, while the TCRdb copy is restricted to in-frame clones and leaves out a portion. Found here are about 700,000 clones, roughly an eighth of them singletons; the top ten hold approximately 0.022%. Sequenced: naive CD4+ T cells from blood. Receptors originate from a man aged 18-30 years with type 1 diabetes. The CDR3 runs from the conserved cysteine through the conserved F or W. D genes are given only for firm matches. Not all rows give a size; the values are once, few, many and, for expanded clones, a class.

j_call d_call clone_size v_call cdr3_aa cdr3_nt
TRBJ2-7 TRBD2 - TRBV5-6 CASSLAGTTISYEQYF TGTGCCAGCAGCTTGGCCGGGACTACCATCTCCTACGAGCAGTACTTC
TRBJ1-1 - - TRBV5-1 CASSLYWEGTNEAFF TGCGCCAGCAGCTTGTATTGGGAAGGGACGAACGAAGCTTTCTTT
TRBJ1-5 - - TRBV7-9 CASSLSQGNQPQHF TGTGCCAGCAGCTTATCACAGGGTAATCAGCCCCAGCATTTT
TRBJ1-2 TRBD1 - TRBV28 CASSTGDYGYTF TGTGCCAGCTCTACAGGGGACTATGGCTACACCTTC
TRBJ1-5 - few TRBV30 CAWGGNGNQPQHF TGTGCCTGGGGAGGGAACGGCAATCAGCCCCAGCATTTT
TRBJ1-2 TRBD1 - TRBV7-9 CASSVRDSKNYGYTF TGTGCCAGCAGCGTCCGGGACAGCAAGAACTATGGCTACACCTTC
TRBJ2-3 TRBD2 - TRBV27 CASRPQRGVSTDTQYF TGTGCCAGCAGACCCCAGCGGGGGGTGAGCACAGATACGCAGTATTTT
TRBJ2-3 - - TRBV21-1 CASAKRGTQYF TGTGCCAGCGCCAAAAGAGGGACGCAGTATTTT
TRBJ2-5 - few TRBV5-1 CASSLELETQYF TGCGCCAGCAGCTTGGAGCTCGAGACCCAGTACTTC
TRBJ2-1 - few TRBV27 CASSSQGNVGVYNEQFF TGTGCCAGCAGTTCTCAGGGTAATGTTGGGGTCTACAATGAGCAGTTCTTC
TRBJ1-2 - - TRBV28 CASRGPNYGYTF TGTGCCAGCAGGGGCCCTAACTATGGCTACACCTTC
TRBJ1-1 - few TRBV5-4 CASSARVDMNTEAFF TGTGCCAGCAGCGCCAGGGTTGATATGAACACTGAAGCTTTCTTT
TRBJ1-1 TRBD1 - TRBV28 CASSTTGENTEAFF TGTGCCAGCAGTACCACAGGGGAAAACACTGAAGCTTTCTTT
TRBJ2-5 TRBD1 few TRBV6-4 CASSTDRGKTQYF TGTGCCAGCAGTACAGACAGGGGAAAGACCCAGTACTTC
TRBJ1-6 - - TRBV4-1 CASSQDGWDTLSPLHF TGCGCCAGCAGCCAAGATGGTTGGGACACCCTTTCACCCCTCCACTTT
TRBJ1-6 - - TRBV7-9 CASSLAADSPLHF TGTGCCAGCAGCTTAGCGGCTGATTCACCCCTCCACTTT
TRBJ1-5 - few TRBV5-4 CASSLEGQPQHF TGTGCCAGCAGCTTGGAGGGTCAGCCCCAGCATTTT
TRBJ2-1 - - TRBV7-2 CASSVPLTKAEQFF TGTGCCAGCAGCGTGCCCCTTACAAAGGCTGAGCAGTTCTTC
TRBJ2-6 TRBD1 - TRBV5-4 CASSRGQGASGANVLTF TGTGCCAGCAGCCGCGGACAGGGGGCAAGTGGGGCCAACGTCCTGACTTTC
TRBJ2-3 TRBD2 - TRBV30 CAWKGLAGSTDTQYF TGTGCCTGGAAAGGGCTAGCGGGGAGCACAGATACGCAGTATTTT
TRBJ1-1 - - TRBV30 CAWSRGATEAFF TGTGCCTGGAGTCGAGGGGCCACTGAAGCTTTCTTT
TRBJ1-1 - once TRBV6-5 CASSLLGPGTEAFF TGTGCCAGCAGCCTCTTGGGTCCAGGCACTGAAGCTTTCTTT
TRBJ2-7 - few TRBV18 CASSPRDWHDEQYF TGTGCCAGCTCACCCCGGGACTGGCATGACGAGCAGTACTTC
TRBJ2-1 TRBD2 - TRBV7-9 CASSRSYTGGAPYEQFF TGTGCCAGCAGCCGATCCTATACCGGGGGGGCTCCCTATGAGCAGTTCTTC
TRBJ1-5 - - TRBV19 CASRVTLGGYQPQHF TGTGCCAGTAGAGTGACCCTGGGGGGTTATCAGCCCCAGCATTTT
TRBJ1-5 - - TRBV6-1 CASSLTESNQPQHF TGTGCCAGCAGCCTGACGGAAAGCAATCAGCCCCAGCATTTT
TRBJ1-1 - - TRBV29-1 CSVVVQGTDTEAFF TGCAGCGTAGTCGTACAGGGTACGGACACTGAAGCTTTCTTT